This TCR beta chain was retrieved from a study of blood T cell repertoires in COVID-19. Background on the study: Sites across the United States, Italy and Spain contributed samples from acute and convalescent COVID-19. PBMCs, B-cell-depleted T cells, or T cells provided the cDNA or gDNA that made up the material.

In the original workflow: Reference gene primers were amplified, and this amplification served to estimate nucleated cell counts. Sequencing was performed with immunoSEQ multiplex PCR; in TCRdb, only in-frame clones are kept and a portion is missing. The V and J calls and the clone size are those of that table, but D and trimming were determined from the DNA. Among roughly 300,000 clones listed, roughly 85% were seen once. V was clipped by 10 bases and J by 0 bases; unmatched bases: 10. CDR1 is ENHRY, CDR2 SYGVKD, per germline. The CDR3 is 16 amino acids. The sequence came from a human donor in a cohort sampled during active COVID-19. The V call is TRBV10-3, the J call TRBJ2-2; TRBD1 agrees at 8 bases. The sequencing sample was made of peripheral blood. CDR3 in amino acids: CATGIPQGANTGELFF. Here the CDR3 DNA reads TGTGCCACCGGCATACCACAGGGGGCGAACACCGGGGAGCTGTTTTTT.